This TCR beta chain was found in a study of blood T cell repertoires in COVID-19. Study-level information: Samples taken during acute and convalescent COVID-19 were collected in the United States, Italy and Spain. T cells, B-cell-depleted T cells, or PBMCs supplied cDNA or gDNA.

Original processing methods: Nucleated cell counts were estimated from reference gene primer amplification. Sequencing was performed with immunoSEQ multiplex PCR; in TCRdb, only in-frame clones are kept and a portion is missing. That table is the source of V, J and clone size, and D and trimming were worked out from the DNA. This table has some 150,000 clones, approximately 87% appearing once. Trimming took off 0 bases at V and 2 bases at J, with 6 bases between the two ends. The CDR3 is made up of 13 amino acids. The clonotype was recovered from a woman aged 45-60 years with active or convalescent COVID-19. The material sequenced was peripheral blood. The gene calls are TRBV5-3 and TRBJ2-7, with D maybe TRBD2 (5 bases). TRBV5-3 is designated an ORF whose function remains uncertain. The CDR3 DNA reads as TGTGCCAGAAGCTTGGGAGGGCCCTACGAGCAGTACTTC. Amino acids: CARSLGGPYEQYF.